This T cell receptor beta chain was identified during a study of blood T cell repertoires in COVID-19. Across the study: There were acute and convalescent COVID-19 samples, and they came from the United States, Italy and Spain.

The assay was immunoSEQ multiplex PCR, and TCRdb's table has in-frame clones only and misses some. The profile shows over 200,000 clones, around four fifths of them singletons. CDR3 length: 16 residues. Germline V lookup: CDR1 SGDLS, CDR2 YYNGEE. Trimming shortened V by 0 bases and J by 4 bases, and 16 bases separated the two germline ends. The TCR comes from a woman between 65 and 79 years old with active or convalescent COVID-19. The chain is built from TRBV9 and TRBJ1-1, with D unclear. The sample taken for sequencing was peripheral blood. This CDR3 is CASSVVRPGFGTEAFF. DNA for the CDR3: TGTGCCAGCAGCGTAGTCCGGCCGGGGTTTGGCACTGAAGCTTTCTTT.